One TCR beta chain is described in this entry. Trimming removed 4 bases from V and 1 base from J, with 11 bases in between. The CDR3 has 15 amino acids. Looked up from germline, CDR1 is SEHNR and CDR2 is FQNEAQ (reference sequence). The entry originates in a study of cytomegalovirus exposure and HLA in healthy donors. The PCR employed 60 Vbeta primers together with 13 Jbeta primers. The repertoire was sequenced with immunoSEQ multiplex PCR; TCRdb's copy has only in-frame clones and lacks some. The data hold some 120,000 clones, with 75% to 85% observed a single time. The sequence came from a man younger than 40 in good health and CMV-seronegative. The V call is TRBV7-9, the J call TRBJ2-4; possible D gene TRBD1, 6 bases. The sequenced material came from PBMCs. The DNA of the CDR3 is TGTGCCAGCAGCTCCCCGACAGGTGCCAAAAACATTCAGTACTTC. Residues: CASSSPTGAKNIQYF. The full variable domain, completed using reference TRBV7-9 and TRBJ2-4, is DTGVSQNPRHKITKRGQNVTFRCDPISEHNRLYWYRQTLGQGPEFLTYFQNEAQLEKSRLLSDRFSAERPKGSFSTLEIQRTEQGDSAMYLCASSSPTGAKNIQYFGAGTRLSVL.